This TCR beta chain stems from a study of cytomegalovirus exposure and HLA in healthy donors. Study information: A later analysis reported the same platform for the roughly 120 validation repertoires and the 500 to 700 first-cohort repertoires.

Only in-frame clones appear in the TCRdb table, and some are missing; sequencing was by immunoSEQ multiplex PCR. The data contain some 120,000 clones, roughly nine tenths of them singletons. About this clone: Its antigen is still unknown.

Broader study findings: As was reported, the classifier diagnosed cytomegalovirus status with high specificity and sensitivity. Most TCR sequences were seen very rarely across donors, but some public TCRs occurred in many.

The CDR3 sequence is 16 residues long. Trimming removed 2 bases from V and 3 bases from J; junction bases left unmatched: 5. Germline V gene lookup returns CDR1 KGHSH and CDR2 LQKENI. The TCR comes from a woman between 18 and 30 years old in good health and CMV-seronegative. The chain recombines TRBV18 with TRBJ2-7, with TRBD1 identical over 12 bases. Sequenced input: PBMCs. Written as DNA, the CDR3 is TGTGCCAGCTCACCATCCGGGACAGGGGGCCTCTACGAGCAGTACTTC. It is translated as CASSPSGTGGLYEQYF. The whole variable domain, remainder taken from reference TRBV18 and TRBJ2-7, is NAGVMQNPRHLVRRRGQEARLRCSPMKGHSHVYWYRQLPEEGLKFMVYLQKENIIDESGMPKERFSAEFPKEGPSILRIQQVVRGDSAAYFCASSPSGTGGLYEQYFGPGTRLTVT.